A selection of T cell receptor beta chains follows, all from one sample in a study of T cells after yellow fever vaccination. TCRdb analysed the 5' RACE reads with MiXCR anew, one entry per CDR3 protein. This table holds around 550,000 distinct CDR3 sequences, roughly 21% found once. Source: PBMCs, taken 15 days after the yellow fever booster vaccination. The receptors here all came from a man aged 30 to 45 who received the YFV17D yellow fever vaccine. Each CDR3 is given without its conserved first and last residue.

j_gene: TRBJ1-1; v_gene: TRBV5-1; CDR3aa: ASSPTLIDLNTEAF
j_gene: TRBJ2-1; v_gene: TRBV20-1; CDR3aa: SAHIPGLAGVEQF
j_gene: TRBJ1-1; v_gene: TRBV7-2; CDR3aa: ATGASNSPEAF
j_gene: TRBJ2-2; v_gene: TRBV19; CDR3aa: ARERRAGELF
j_gene: TRBJ2-1; v_gene: TRBV4-3; CDR3aa: ASSQDPRGAGGNEQF
j_gene: TRBJ2-1; v_gene: TRBV7-2; CDR3aa: ASSLRDTWYNEQF
j_gene: TRBJ2-5; v_gene: TRBV28; CDR3aa: ASSFPTGKGQY
j_gene: TRBJ2-3; v_gene: TRBV27; CDR3aa: ASSPGTSGRDTQY
j_gene: TRBJ2-7; v_gene: TRBV20-1; CDR3aa: SARITGIDEQY
j_gene: TRBJ2-1; v_gene: TRBV20-1; CDR3aa: SATGGILSSYNEQF
j_gene: TRBJ2-5; v_gene: TRBV20-1; CDR3aa: SARSRDRAQETQY
j_gene: TRBJ2-7; v_gene: TRBV7-6; CDR3aa: ASSFGTSGSFSEQY
j_gene: TRBJ2-7; v_gene: TRBV10-3; CDR3aa: AISPPGTVTYEQY
j_gene: TRBJ2-5; v_gene: TRBV5-5; CDR3aa: ASSPPDQAQETQY
j_gene: TRBJ2-5; v_gene: TRBV20-1; CDR3aa: SARRTGRETQY
j_gene: TRBJ2-2; v_gene: TRBV20-1; CDR3aa: SARDSGSTPGELF